The sequence of this TCR beta chain was determined in a study of identical twins. This clonotype was observed a handful of times. Its antigen is undetermined. Study outcomes and limitations: Part of the zero-insertion signal could reflect confounding by invariant MAIT and iNKT cells. The study drew conclusions from cross-sectional statistical analysis, not from following the same donors. With monozygotic twins, out-of-frame TCR alpha sharing exceeded what models estimated.

The germline CDR1 and CDR2 sequences are SGHRS and YFSETQ. With V trimmed by 1 base and J by 4 bases, 7 bases remained unmatched. There are 15 residues in the CDR3. Through template switching, a universal primer site was introduced, and the cDNA contained unique molecular identifiers. TCRdb ran MiXCR on the 5' RACE reads and lists one entry per CDR3 protein. The table shows more than 650,000 distinct CDR3 sequences, with 5.5% to 7.5% occurring only once. Sequenced material: naive T cells sorted from blood. This sequence joins TRBV5-1 and TRBJ2-5; 7 nucleotides match TRBD2. This TCR was recovered from a man aged 18-30 years in good health. The CDR3 loop is CASSLRPSGVETQYF. For the CDR3, the DNA is TGCGCCAGCAGCTTGAGGCCTAGCGGAGTAGAGACCCAGTACTTC.